A single sample gave rise to the 18 T cell receptor beta chains below, sequenced in a study of resident and recirculating memory T cells in vitiligo. The data were produced by immunoSEQ multiplex PCR, yet TCRdb's version contains in-frame clones alone and is incomplete. The data contain around 70,000 clones, roughly 92% of them singletons. The material sequenced was blood. The source is a male donor with vitiligo.

The gene calls are TRBV19 and TRBJ2-7; D unresolved. There are 13 residues in the CDR3. Per the germline V gene, CDR1 is LNHDA and CDR2 is SQIVND (reference sequence). V lost 5 bases to trimming and J lost 2 bases, with 10 bases between them. The CDR3 region has the DNA TGTGCCAGTAGTCCATCTACCGCCTACGAGCAGTACTTC. It is translated as CASSPSTAYEQYF.

This clone was detected only a few times. CDR3 DNA: TGTGCCAGCAGCGCACTGCCGGGACAGGGGGCAATGATAACTGAAGCTTTCTTT. Translating it yields CASSALPGQGAMITEAFF. The rearrangement links TRBV7-9 to TRBJ1-1; 12 positions match TRBD1. Germline V gives CDR1 SEHNR, CDR2 FQNEAQ (reference sequence). This CDR3 comprises 18 residues. V was pared by 5 bases and J by 5 bases, with 15 bases of the junction left unmatched.

This clone was counted once. V gene TRBV6-1 combines with J gene TRBJ1-2, with a possible D match to TRBD1 (5 bases). Trimming shortened V by 6 bases and J by 3 bases, and 11 bases separated the two germline ends. From germline, CDR1 is MNHNS and CDR2 SASEGT. The CDR3 is made up of 13 amino acids. The CDR3 reads CASSSRQHYGYTF. The DNA for the CDR3 is TGTGCCAGCAGCTCCCGACAGCACTATGGCTACACCTTC.

V gene TRBV4-1 combines with J gene TRBJ1-1, with 8 bases aligning to TRBD1. This CDR3 contains 13 residues. From germline, CDR1 is MGHRA and CDR2 YSYEKL. Unmatched junction bases numbered 4, after V lost 6 bases and J lost 4 bases. The CDR3 region is CASSITGGTEAFF. The CDR3 DNA reads TGCGCCAGCAGTATCACAGGGGGCACTGAAGCTTTCTTT.

This chain connects TRBV9 to TRBJ2-1; 8 bases are shared with TRBD2. The trim removed 3 bases at V and 3 bases at J, leaving 8 bases unmatched. Germline-derived CDR1 and CDR2 are SGDLS and YYNGEE. There are 16 residues in the CDR3. The CDR3 sequence is CASSEAGGRDYNEQFF. The CDR3 DNA follows: TGTGCCAGCAGCGAGGCGGGGGGAAGGGACTACAATGAGCAGTTCTTC.

This chain connects TRBV30 to TRBJ1-4, with TRBD1 as a possible D gene (6 bases). The V end lost 2 bases, the J end lost 5 bases, and 12 bases lay between the germline ends. Germline CDR1 GTSNPN, CDR2 SVGIG (reference sequence). The CDR3 has 14 residues. This chain's CDR3 is CAWSPTGLNEKLFF. In DNA, the CDR3 is TGTGCCTGGAGTCCGACAGGTCTGAATGAAAAACTGTTTTTT.

This chain joins TRBV18 and TRBJ1-4, with D hard to call. The V gene's germline CDR1 is KGHSH and CDR2 LQKENI. This CDR3 is built from 12 residues. The V and J ends lost 8 bases and 0 bases respectively, with 4 bases between them. CDR3: CASQATNEKLFF. The CDR3 nucleotides are TGTGCCAGCCAGGCAACTAATGAAAAACTGTTTTTT. Full variable domain (remainder filled in from reference TRBV18 and TRBJ1-4): NAGVMQNPRHLVRRRGQEARLRCSPMKGHSHVYWYRQLPEEGLKFMVYLQKENIIDESGMPKERFSAEFPKEGPSILRIQQVVRGDSAAYFCASQATNEKLFFGSGTQLSVL.

The rearrangement links TRBV6-5 to TRBJ1-4; D remains unclear. The CDR3 consists of 15 residues. The germline CDR1 and CDR2 sequences are MNHEY and SVGAGI. The germline V and J ends were trimmed by 2 bases and 8 bases, with 15 bases remaining between them. For the CDR3, the DNA is TGTGCCAGCAGTTACAACTATAATATGTTGGAAAAACTGTTTTTT. It yields the protein CASSYNYNMLEKLFF.

The rearrangement joins TRBV2 to TRBJ2-3, with 11 positions matching TRBD2. This CDR3 has 17 amino acids. Germline trimming cut 2 bases from V and 7 bases from J; bases unmatched to any gene: 11. Looked up from germline, CDR1 is SNHLY and CDR2 is FYNNEI. The CDR3, as DNA: TGTGCCAGCAGTGAACAGCTAGCGGGGGGCCACCCGTATACGCAGTATTTT. As protein: CASSEQLAGGHPYTQYF.

The genes are TRBV28 and TRBJ2-7, with D possibly matching TRBD2 (5 bases). Per germline, CDR1 MDHEN and CDR2 SYDVKM. V was clipped by 3 bases and J by 4 bases, with 19 bases between them. The CDR3 is made up of 16 amino acids. CDR3 loop: CASSFPTTRTTYEQYF. In DNA form, the CDR3 reads TGTGCCAGCAGTTTTCCAACCACTAGGACCACATACGAGCAGTACTTC.

The gene calls are TRBV6-1 and TRBJ1-4; the match to TRBD1 covers 7 bases. V shed 2 bases and J 14 bases; nucleotides not matched to a gene: 20. The germline V gene has CDR1 MNHNS and CDR2 SASEGT. This CDR3 spans 17 amino acids. In nucleotides, the CDR3 is TGTGCCAGCAGTGAACTCGATATCGGCTCAGGGGGGAAAGAGCTGTTTTTT. Amino acid sequence: CASSELDIGSGGKELFF.

The CDR3 reads CASSYSAGTSTDTQYF. The DNA for the CDR3 is TGTGCCAGCAGTTACTCGGCAGGAACAAGCACAGATACGCAGTATTTT. The gene calls are TRBV6-5 and TRBJ2-3; D not resolved. V lost 0 bases, J lost 0 bases, and 10 bases lay in between. Germline V gene lookup returns CDR1 MNHEY and CDR2 SVGAGI. The CDR3 runs 16 residues.

The rearrangement joins TRBV7-9 to TRBJ1-2, with D perhaps matching TRBD1 (6 bases). CDR1 SEHNR and CDR2 FQNEAQ come from the germline V gene (reference sequence). The CDR3 is made up of 12 amino acids. Trimming removed 4 bases at V and 12 bases at J, with 15 bases between. CDR3 sequence (DNA): TGTGCCAGCAGCTCGGGGGGGCGGACGGACACCTTC. It yields the protein CASSSGGRTDTF.

This clone was recorded a few times. V usage is TRBV7-2 and J usage is TRBJ1-6; D not certain. Germline-derived CDR1 and CDR2 are SGHTA and FQGNSA. The V end was cut by 2 bases, the J end by 7 bases, with 15 bases between. The CDR3 sequence is 16 residues long. CDR3 DNA: TGTGCCAGCAGCTTACTTCCCGTACAGATGAATTCACCCCTCCACTTT. Its translation: CASSLLPVQMNSPLHF.

This chain joins TRBV10-3 and TRBJ2-2; 7 nucleotides agree with TRBD1. The CDR3 extends over 15 amino acids. Germline trimming cut 3 bases from V and 1 base from J; bases unmatched to any gene: 2. Germline loops: CDR1 ENHRY, CDR2 SYGVKD. The CDR3 DNA follows: TGTGCCATCAGTGACCGGACAGGGAACACCGGGGAGCTGTTTTTT. Protein product: CAISDRTGNTGELFF.

This chain links TRBV5-4 with TRBJ2-2, with D hard to call. The CDR3 is 12 residues long. V gave up 4 bases and J gave up 7 bases, with 8 bases separating them. Germline CDR1 and CDR2: SGHNT and YYREEE (reference sequence). The CDR3 here is CASSRAVGELFF. The CDR3 bases are TGTGCCAGCAGCCGTGCGGTCGGGGAGCTGTTTTTT.

V and J are TRBV6-4 and TRBJ1-6; 10 nucleotides line up with TRBD1. V shed 9 bases and J 7 bases; nucleotides not matched to a gene: 6. This CDR3 has 14 residues. CDR1 is MRHNA and CDR2 is SNTAGT in the germline V gene. Here the CDR3 reads CASFLGQGNSPLHF. CDR3 DNA sequence: TGTGCCAGTTTTTTGGGACAGGGGAATTCACCCCTCCACTTT.

The chain has TRBV30 and TRBJ1-3, with D perhaps matching TRBD1 (5 bases). Looked up from germline, CDR1 is GTSNPN and CDR2 is SVGIG (reference sequence). V shed 0 bases and J shed 4 bases, with 16 bases lying between them. There are 16 residues in the CDR3. The CDR3 bases are TGTGCCTGGAGTGTCTATCGGGGGATATCCGGAAACACCATATATTTT. It encodes CAWSVYRGISGNTIYF.